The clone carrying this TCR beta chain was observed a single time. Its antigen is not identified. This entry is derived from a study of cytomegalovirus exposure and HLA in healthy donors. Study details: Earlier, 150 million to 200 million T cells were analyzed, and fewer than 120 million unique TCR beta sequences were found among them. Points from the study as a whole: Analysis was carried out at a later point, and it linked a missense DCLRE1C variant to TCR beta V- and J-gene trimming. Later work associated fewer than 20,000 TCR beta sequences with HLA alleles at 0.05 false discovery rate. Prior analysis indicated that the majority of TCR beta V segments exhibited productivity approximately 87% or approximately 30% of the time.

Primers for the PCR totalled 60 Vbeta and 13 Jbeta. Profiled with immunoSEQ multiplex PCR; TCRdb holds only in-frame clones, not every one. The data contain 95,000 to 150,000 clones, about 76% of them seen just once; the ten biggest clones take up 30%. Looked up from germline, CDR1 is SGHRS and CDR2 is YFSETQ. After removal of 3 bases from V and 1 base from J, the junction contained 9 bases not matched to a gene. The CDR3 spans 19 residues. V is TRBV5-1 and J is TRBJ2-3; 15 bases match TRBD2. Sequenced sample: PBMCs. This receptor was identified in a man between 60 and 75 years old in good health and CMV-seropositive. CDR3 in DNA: TGCGCCAGCAGCTCTGGACTAGCGGGGGGGCCGTTGGGCACAGATACGCAGTATTTT. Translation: CASSSGLAGGPLGTDTQYF.